This T cell receptor beta chain was sequenced for a study of graft-versus-host responses after intestinal transplantation. Looking at the study overall: Transplants given to recipients were multivisceral, liver-intestinal, or isolated intestinal.

General study points: GvH clones turned up in recipient marrow; some had shown up first in ileum or blood.

Clones were read by immunoSEQ multiplex PCR, and TCRdb kept only the in-frame ones, dropping some. The sample includes tens of thousands of clones, 70% to 90% of them seen just once. CDR1 MDHEN and CDR2 SYDVKM come from the germline V gene. Germline trimming cut 4 bases from V and 5 bases from J; bases unmatched to any gene: 10. The CDR3 totals 16 residues. In this sample, this clone turned up a few times. Its cognate antigen is unknown. The chain is built from TRBV28 and TRBJ2-5, with 10 bases that match TRBD2. The clonotype was recovered from a human donor who received an intestinal transplant. Material: unstimulated CD8+ T cells sorted from spleen or lymph node cells, obtained before intestinal transplant. CDR3 loop: CASSSPSGRVRETQYF. The CDR3 nucleotides read TGTGCCAGCAGTTCCCCCAGCGGGAGGGTCCGGGAGACCCAGTACTTC.